This T cell receptor beta chain comes out of a study of OX40 agonist ivuxolimab in advanced cancers. Blood got drawn at baseline, again on cycle 4 day 1, and then on cycle 7 day 1. The CDR3 is made up of 12 amino acids. Trimming took off 3 bases at V and 7 bases at J, with 9 bases between the two ends. Germline-derived CDR1 and CDR2 are MDHEN and SYDVKM. The table came from immunoSEQ multiplex PCR; TCRdb's copy has only in-frame clones and leaves some out. The profile covers roughly 90,000 clones, with around 85% appearing a single time and over 0.2% taken by the ten largest. This receptor was taken from an adult with an advanced solid tumor such as melanoma, head and neck, liver or kidney cancer. This sequence joins TRBV28 and TRBJ1-2; unclear D gene. Here the sequenced sample was CD4+ or CD8+ T cells sorted from blood, taken in a trial of the OX40 agonist ivuxolimab. This CDR3 is CASSFGPGGYTF. In nucleotides, the CDR3 is TGTGCCAGCAGTTTTGGTCCCGGTGGCTACACCTTC.